The clone carrying this T cell receptor (beta chain) was observed many times. What it binds is not known. A junction boundary mismatches the germline segment, possibly from a read error. The CDR3 contains 16 residues. Germline CDR1 reads SSHAT; CDR2 reads FNYEAQ (reference sequence). This sample stems from a study of T cell repertoires in cytomegalovirus infection. Across the whole study: Both CMV infection and a matching HLA type were indicated by public TCR beta signatures.

Study results and caveats: HLA-C-restricted CMV-specific TCR beta clonotypes were dominant in the ex vivo response. CMV carriers having the relevant HLA were flagged by cumulative public TCR beta family frequency.

One entry per CDR3 protein results from TCRdb running MiXCR on the reads. This sample carries around 330,000 distinct CDR3 sequences, roughly 15% of them seen once, and the ten largest clones take about 11%. The chain employs TRBV7-7 and TRBJ2-5, with TRBD1 matching over 10 bases. The sequence came from a human donor in good health (CMV status not recorded). Some clones in this sample may be carry-over from other donors' samples. Specimen: PBMCs. CDR3 sequence reads: CASSLGGQGVAKTQYF. The CDR3 DNA reads TGTGCTAGCAGCTTAGGCGGACAGGGGGTAGCGAAGACCCAGTACTTC.